The entry below describes one T cell receptor (beta chain). Its antigen remains unknown. These data are taken from a study of shared clonotypes between healthy human individuals. Regarding the study as a whole: The study generally estimated greater richness for naive than memory subsets. Few donors restricted represented genetic and exposure-history diversity.

This CDR3 contains 9 residues. Germline V CDR1 and CDR2: SGHNT, YENEEA. V gave up 11 bases and J gave up 2 bases, with 3 bases separating them. The authors loaded roughly 200 ng DNA, some 32,000 T cell genomes, into sorted-subset replicate PCRs. Clones were read by immunoSEQ multiplex PCR, and TCRdb kept only the in-frame ones, dropping some. The repertoire holds some 700,000 clones, with roughly 88% as singletons. This TCR was recovered from a young man in good health. Some clones in this sample may be carry-over from other donors' samples. The sequenced sample consisted of memory CD8+ T cells from PBMCs. Noted subset: CD45RO+ cells pooled with CCR7-negative TemRA cells. This chain links TRBV11-3 with TRBJ1-2; no clear D gene. CDR3 protein: CAGNYGYTF. The CDR3 bases are TGTGCCGGAAACTATGGCTACACCTTC.